Listed below are T cell receptor beta chains from one sample, sequenced in a study of blood T cells in healthy people across ages. In TCRdb, the 5' RACE reads were re-called with MiXCR into one record per CDR3 protein. The data show over 1,500,000 distinct CDR3 sequences, with around half seen just once and 2.1% held by the top ten. Sequenced material: blood. These receptors all come from a woman in her thirties or forties in good health. Each CDR3 is given with its conserved first and last residue. The order of the fields is D gene, J gene, V gene, clone size, CDR3 protein, CDR3 DNA. The D gene is left open where the match is weak. The size of a clone is reported for some rows only, either as once, few or many, or as a class for expanded clones.

TRBD2 TRBJ2-3 TRBV20-1 - CSARRTSGVVDTQYF TGCAGTGCTAGACGGACTAGCGGGGTCGTAGATACGCAGTATTTT
- TRBJ2-5 TRBV20-1 many CSPIQGPGETQYF TGCAGCCCTATACAGGGTCCTGGAGAGACCCAGTACTTC
TRBD2 TRBJ2-1 TRBV29-1 few CSVRGRGDEQFF TGCAGCGTTCGGGGGCGGGGGGATGAGCAGTTCTTC
TRBD1 TRBJ1-2 TRBV10-3 - CAISDVPGQGAPGYGYTF TGTGCCATCAGTGATGTGCCGGGACAGGGGGCGCCCGGCTATGGCTACACCTTC
TRBD2 TRBJ2-3 TRBV7-2 - CASSLSGGVDTQYF TGTGCCAGCAGCTTAAGCGGGGGGGTAGATACGCAGTATTTT
TRBD1 TRBJ1-2 TRBV7-2 - CAAGRTGDYGYTF TGTGCCGCAGGAAGGACAGGGGATTATGGCTACACCTTC
- TRBJ1-5 TRBV18 - CASSPGGQDNQPQHF TGTGCCAGCTCACCGGGGGGGCAGGACAATCAGCCCCAGCATTTT
TRBD1 TRBJ1-2 TRBV20-1 - CSARDLRGAEGYTF TGCAGTGCTAGAGATCTCAGGGGGGCAGAAGGCTACACCTTC
TRBD1 TRBJ1-2 TRBV4-1 few CASSHRDRGRDGYTF TGCGCCAGCAGCCATCGGGACAGGGGGCGCGATGGCTACACCTTC
TRBD2 TRBJ2-5 TRBV6-2/TRBV6-3 few CASSPIPGLAGETQYF TGTGCCAGCAGCCCTATTCCGGGACTAGCCGGAGAGACCCAGTACTTC
- TRBJ1-6 TRBV20-1 once CSARDRKEYNSPLHF TGCAGTGCTAGAGACCGCAAGGAATATAATTCACCCCTCCACTTT
- TRBJ2-3 TRBV7-7 - CASSFSSNYDTQYF TGTGCTAGCAGCTTCAGTTCGAACTACGATACGCAGTATTTT
- TRBJ2-3 TRBV4-2 - CASSQESGTRGTDTQYF TGTGCCAGCAGCCAAGAATCTGGGACGCGCGGCACAGATACGCAGTATTTT
- TRBJ2-4 TRBV7-8 few CASKSNSGLCGQYF TGTGCCAGCAAGTCCAACAGCGGCTTGTGTGGCCAGTACTTC
- TRBJ2-7 TRBV2 many CASSEASGLRSYEQYF TGTGCCAGCAGTGAAGCTTCCGGACTTCGCTCCTACGAGCAGTACTTC
- TRBJ2-7 TRBV28 few CASSATTGSHEQYF TGTGCCAGCAGTGCAACCACAGGGAGCCACGAGCAGTACTTC
TRBD1 TRBJ2-5 TRBV29-1 - CSAEGQGARETQYF TGCAGCGCTGAAGGGCAGGGGGCGAGGGAGACCCAGTACTTC
- TRBJ2-7 TRBV6-5 - CASSYSSAGSEQYF TGTGCCAGCAGTTACTCGAGTGCGGGGAGCGAGCAGTACTTC
- TRBJ2-1 TRBV12-3/TRBV12-4 few CASSLYGVGQFF TGTGCCAGCAGTTTGTATGGAGTGGGGCAGTTCTTC
- TRBJ1-3 TRBV7-9 - CASSFRAEGNTIYF TGTGCCAGCAGCTTTCGGGCGGAGGGAAACACCATATATTTT
TRBD1 TRBJ1-2 TRBV7-2 - CASSFGDRDGYGYTF TGTGCCAGCAGCTTCGGCGACAGGGATGGCTATGGCTACACCTTC
TRBD1 TRBJ1-2 TRBV20-1 - CSARERGPINYGYTF TGCAGTGCTAGAGAAAGGGGGCCTATTAACTATGGCTACACCTTC